The source of this T cell receptor beta chain is a study of blood T cell repertoires in COVID-19. Study at large: Recovery among Cohort 3 donors was established by two negative PCRs, clearance, or symptom resolution. T cells, B-cell-depleted T cells, or PBMCs provided the cDNA or gDNA that served as material.

In the original analysis: Estimation of nucleated cell counts was performed using reference gene primer amplification. Sequenced by immunoSEQ multiplex PCR; TCRdb stores in-frame clones only, minus some. D and trimming were read from the DNA, whereas the V and J calls and clone size are those reported in that table. Found here are 400,000 or so clones, 80% to 90% of them singletons; the top ten hold less than 2.5%. There are 15 residues in the CDR3. Between the trimmed V and J ends, which lost 1 base and 3 bases, there was a span of 9 bases. In germline, CDR1 is KGHSH, CDR2 LQKENI. The sample comprised PBMCs or T cells enriched from blood (not recorded which). The TCR sequence derives from a man aged 35-49 years in a cohort exposed to, infected with or recovered from COVID-19 (not recorded which). The rearrangement uses TRBV18 and TRBJ2-2, with TRBD1 as a possible D gene (6 bases). The CDR3 is CASSPQGGYTGELFF. The CDR3 DNA reads as TGTGCCAGCTCACCACAAGGGGGTTACACCGGGGAGCTGTTTTTT.